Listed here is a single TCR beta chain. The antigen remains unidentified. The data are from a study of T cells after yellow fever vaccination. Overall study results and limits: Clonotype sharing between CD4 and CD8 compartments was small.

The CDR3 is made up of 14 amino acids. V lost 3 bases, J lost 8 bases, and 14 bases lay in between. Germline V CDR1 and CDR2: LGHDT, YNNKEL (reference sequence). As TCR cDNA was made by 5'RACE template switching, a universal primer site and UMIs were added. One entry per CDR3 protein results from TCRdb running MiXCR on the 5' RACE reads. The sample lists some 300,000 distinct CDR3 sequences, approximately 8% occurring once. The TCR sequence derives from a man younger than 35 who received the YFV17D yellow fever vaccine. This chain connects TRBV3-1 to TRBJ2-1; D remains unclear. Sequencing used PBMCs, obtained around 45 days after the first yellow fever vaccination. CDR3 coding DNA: TGTGCCAGCAGCCATACAATCACGGACGATGAGCAGTTCTTC. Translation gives CASSHTITDDEQFF.